These 22 T cell receptor beta chains were sequenced from one sample in a study of blood T cell repertoires in COVID-19. The repertoire was sequenced with immunoSEQ multiplex PCR; TCRdb's copy has only in-frame clones and lacks some. The sample records 130,000 to 150,000 clones, over 80% being singletons. The specimen was peripheral blood. All receptors come from a woman aged 40 to 55 with active or convalescent COVID-19.

The V gene is TRBV11-2, the J gene TRBJ2-5; D is ambiguous. Germline V gene data show CDR1 as SGHAT and CDR2 as FQNNGV. This CDR3 has 13 residues. Trimming removed 5 bases from V and 5 bases from J, with 12 bases in between. The CDR3 nucleotides read TGTGCCAGCAGCAAGGAGATATCGGAGACCCAGTACTTC. It codes for CASSKEISETQYF.

This clone has just a few counts. The rearrangement uses TRBV6-5 and TRBJ1-2; 8 bases map to TRBD1. The ends lost 7 bases at V and 7 bases at J; junction bases unmatched: 8. This CDR3 has 13 amino acids. Germline values: CDR1 MNHEY, CDR2 SVGAGI. CDR3: CASMMDRVFGYTF. The DNA for the CDR3 is TGTGCCAGCATGATGGACAGGGTATTTGGCTACACCTTC.

The rearrangement joins TRBV19 to TRBJ1-1; D gene ambiguous. Germline lookup yields CDR1 LNHDA and CDR2 SQIVND (reference sequence). The CDR3 length is 16 residues. Trimming removed 8 bases from V and 1 base from J, with 20 bases in between. Here the CDR3 reads CASPPRYRSKNTEAFF. CDR3 nucleotide sequence: TGTGCCAGTCCTCCCCGGTACAGATCCAAGAACACTGAAGCTTTCTTT.

CDR3 sequence (DNA): TGTGCCAGCAGCTTGGCCGGGGCGGGAACCTTCTATGGCTACACCTTC. This translates into CASSLAGAGTFYGYTF. The rearrangement links TRBV5-6 to TRBJ1-2; a weak D match, TRBD1 (5 bases). Germline V gene data show CDR1 as SGHDT and CDR2 as YYEEEE. Trimming pared 0 bases from V and 4 bases from J, leaving 16 bases between. The CDR3 has 16 amino acids.

This chain connects TRBV10-1 to TRBJ1-3; a weak D match, TRBD1 (5 bases). Germline CDR1 reads WNHNN; CDR2 reads SYGVQD (reference sequence). The CDR3 covers 14 residues. Trimming pared 5 bases from V and 2 bases from J, leaving 10 bases between. Here the CDR3 DNA reads TGCGCCAGCAGTCCAGGGTCGGCTGGAAACACCATATATTTT. Protein product: CASSPGSAGNTIYF.

The rearrangement joins TRBV21-1 to TRBJ2-7; the DNA was not used to check the table's D call, TRBD2. TRBV21-1 is designated a pseudogene. The CDR3 runs to 16 residues. This CDR3 reads CASSPDPGLRPYEQYF. In DNA, the CDR3 is TGTGCCAGCAGCCCTGACCCGGGACTCCGTCCCTACGAGCAGTACTTC.

This chain links TRBV18 with TRBJ1-2; tentative D call: TRBD1 (6 bases). Germline V lookup: CDR1 KGHSH, CDR2 LQKENI. CDR3 size: 13 residues. V lost 2 bases and J 7 bases, leaving 11 bases between the germline ends. The CDR3 DNA reads as TGTGCCAGCTCACCAATAGACAGGACTGGCTACACCTTC. This sequence encodes CASSPIDRTGYTF.

The chain carries TRBV13 and TRBJ1-1; D gene unclear. CDR3 size: 13 residues. V lost 2 bases, J lost 1 base, and 5 bases lay in between. Germline V lookup: CDR1 PRHDT, CDR2 FYEKMQ (reference sequence). The CDR3 DNA follows: TGTGCCAGCAGCTTATGGCCGAACACTGAAGCTTTCTTT. The encoded protein is CASSLWPNTEAFF.

J is TRBJ1-2 and V is TRBV6-5; D is undetermined. The CDR3 has 13 amino acids. Germline CDR1 MNHEY, CDR2 SVGAGI. V lost 10 bases, J lost 4 bases, and 16 bases lay in between. CDR3 bases: TGTGCCATCTCGTCGAGGGTCGGCTATGGCTACACCTTC. This gives the protein CAISSRVGYGYTF.

V usage is TRBV6-5 and J usage is TRBJ2-7; D gene unclear. Germline V gives CDR1 MNHEY, CDR2 SVGAGI. This CDR3 has 14 amino acids. The V and J ends lost 7 bases and 3 bases respectively, with 16 bases between them. As DNA, the CDR3 is TGTGCCAGCACAAGTAAGCACCCTTACTACGAGCAGTACTTC. It specifies CASTSKHPYYEQYF.

This clone occurred many times. This sequence joins TRBV15 and TRBJ1-3; D is unresolved. Trimming stripped 5 bases from V and 7 bases from J, with 6 bases between. The CDR3 is made up of 11 amino acids. Germline V gene data show CDR1 as LNHNV and CDR2 as YYDKDF (reference sequence). The CDR3 is CATSVGNTIYF. As DNA, the CDR3 is TGTGCCACCAGCGTCGGGAACACCATATATTTT.

CDR3 DNA: TGCGCCAGCAGCTTGGAGGGACAGGCCTATGGCTACACCTTC. Translating it yields CASSLEGQAYGYTF. The rearrangement uses TRBV5-1 and TRBJ1-2, with 8 nucleotides matching TRBD1. CDR3 length equals 14 residues. With 0 bases clipped from V and 4 bases from J, the junction kept 2 bases outside the gene matches. CDR1 and CDR2 (germline): SGHRS, YFSETQ.

The chain is built from TRBV5-8 and TRBJ1-1; D unclear. V lost 4 bases and J lost 1, with 8 bases in between. This CDR3 has 13 residues. Looked up from germline, CDR1 is SGHTS and CDR2 is YDEGEE. The CDR3 nucleotides read TGTGCCAGCAGCCGACTGCCGAACACTGAAGCTTTCTTT. Translating it yields CASSRLPNTEAFF.

The V gene is TRBV19, the J gene TRBJ2-2; D is ambiguous. Trimming stripped 1 base from V and 5 bases from J, with 11 bases between. Germline V gene data show CDR1 as LNHDA and CDR2 as SQIVND (reference sequence). There are 15 residues in the CDR3. This CDR3 is CASSIGAGKTGELFF. The CDR3 bases are TGTGCCAGTAGTATAGGGGCAGGAAAAACCGGGGAGCTGTTTTTT.

This clone has just a few counts. The chain couples TRBV28 to TRBJ1-1; 7 bases fit TRBD1. V lost 7 bases to trimming and J lost 4 bases; unmatched junction nucleotides: 9. This CDR3 is 14 amino acids long. Per germline, CDR1 MDHEN and CDR2 SYDVKM. The CDR3, as DNA: TGTGCCAGCACCTGGAGGGGGCGGAGCACTGAAGCTTTCTTT. This encodes CASTWRGRSTEAFF.

The chain carries TRBV6-1 and TRBJ2-6; TRBD1 aligns across 7 bases. Trimming removed 3 bases from V and 4 bases from J; junction bases left unmatched: 6. This CDR3 contains 16 residues. Germline V gene data show CDR1 as MNHNS and CDR2 as SASEGT. Written as DNA, the CDR3 is TGTGCCAGCAGTGATGAGGGGGCATGGGGGGCCAACGTCCTGACTTTC. The encoded protein is CASSDEGAWGANVLTF.

This chain joins TRBV10-3 and TRBJ1-2; TRBD1 agrees at 10 bases. V gave up 7 bases and J gave up 8 bases; unmatched junction bases: 10. CDR1 is ENHRY, CDR2 SYGVKD, per germline. The CDR3 runs 14 residues. CDR3 sequence: CAITVGQGGPGYTF. The DNA of the CDR3 is TGTGCCATCACCGTCGGACAGGGGGGTCCGGGCTACACCTTC.

This clone showed up just once. The chain has TRBV19 and TRBJ2-1; TRBD2 matches 11 bases. In germline, CDR1 is LNHDA, CDR2 SQIVND (reference sequence). The V and J ends lost 0 bases and 8 bases, in that order; junction bases with no gene match: 12. The CDR3 is 18 amino acids. This CDR3 reads CASSIDLTSGTSADEQFF. In DNA, the CDR3 is TGTGCCAGTAGTATAGACCTGACTAGCGGGACCTCGGCGGATGAGCAGTTCTTC.

This clone came up a few times. This sequence joins TRBV7-9 and TRBJ2-7; the match to TRBD2 covers 9 bases. CDR3 length equals 16 residues. The ends lost 5 bases at V and 2 bases at J; junction bases unmatched: 10. The germline V gene has CDR1 SEHNR and CDR2 FQNEAQ (reference sequence). This chain's CDR3 is CASSQLTSGEPYEQYF. As DNA, the CDR3 is TGTGCCAGCAGCCAGCTGACTAGCGGAGAACCCTACGAGCAGTACTTC.

The gene calls are TRBV28 and TRBJ1-2; 10 bases fit TRBD1. Trimming removed 6 bases from V and 1 base from J; junction bases left unmatched: 5. CDR3 length equals 15 residues. The germline CDR1 and CDR2 sequences are MDHEN and SYDVKM. The CDR3 sequence: CASSHRDRGNYGYTF. CDR3 in DNA: TGTGCCAGCAGCCACCGGGACAGGGGTAACTATGGCTACACCTTC.

The V and J genes are TRBV7-2 and TRBJ2-1, with 8 nucleotides matching TRBD2. The J segment lost 3 bases and the V segment lost 5 bases, leaving 9 bases of the junction unmatched. CDR3 length: 16 residues. Germline-derived CDR1 and CDR2 are SGHTA and FQGNSA. The CDR3 nucleotides read TGTGCCAGCAGCCCGGGGGGGTCAAGGATCTACAATGAGCAGTTCTTC. It specifies CASSPGGSRIYNEQFF.

The gene calls are TRBV28 and TRBJ2-1, with 10 bases fitting TRBD2. Germline CDR1 and CDR2: MDHEN and SYDVKM. The junction had 9 bases not matched to a gene; V was cut back by 7 bases and J by 9 bases. The CDR3 spans 14 residues. Written as DNA, the CDR3 is TGTGCCAGCAATCAGCTAGCGGGGGAGAGTGAGCAGTTCTTC. Translation: CASNQLAGESEQFF.